The count of the clone carrying this TCR beta chain is one. The antigen is unknown. The data were obtained in a study of T cells in localized non-small cell lung cancer. Germline trimming cut 1 base from V and 4 bases from J; bases unmatched to any gene: 2. The CDR3 spans 14 residues. From germline, CDR1 is SGHVS and CDR2 FQNEAQ. Broader study findings: Median detection of top 100 tumor clones in adjacent lung was 57 clones. Uninvolved nearby lung showed the greatest T cell clonality, exceeding that found in tumor.

Produced via immunoSEQ multiplex PCR; TCRdb's table is partial and in-frame only. The top ten clones hold roughly 2.7% of a sample with approximately 41,000 clones, about 88% of them seen once. The chain is built from TRBV7-8 and TRBJ2-7, with TRBD2 matching 9 bases. The source of this sequence is an older female donor with stage I squamous cell lung carcinoma. Here the sequenced sample was peripheral blood, taken before any cancer treatment. CDR3: CASSLGLAVYEQYF. CDR3 DNA: TGTGCCAGCAGCTTAGGACTAGCGGTATACGAGCAGTACTTC.